A single sample is the source of the 12 T cell receptor beta chains below, sequenced in a study of T cell responses to AZD1222 COVID-19 vaccine. The assay was immunoSEQ multiplex PCR, and TCRdb's table has in-frame clones only and misses some. Of 110,000 or so clones in the sample, about 86% were seen once. The sample here was peripheral blood, taken 28 days after the second AZD1222 dose. The receptors shown here come from an adult who received the AZD1222 COVID-19 vaccine.

The V gene is TRBV21-1, the J gene TRBJ1-3; the table's D call, TRBD1, was not checked against the DNA. TRBV21-1 has pseudogene status. The CDR3 is 10 amino acids. The CDR3 region is CAGRTNTIYF. DNA of the CDR3: TGTGCCGGCCGAACAAACACCATATATTTT.

This chain links TRBV7-9 with TRBJ1-2; 8 bases match TRBD1. Germline CDR1 is SEHNR and CDR2 is FQNEAQ (reference sequence). V was pared by 1 base and J by 7 bases, with 2 bases of the junction left unmatched. This CDR3 spans 13 amino acids. The CDR3 here is CASSLGTGRGYTF. The DNA for the CDR3 is TGTGCCAGCAGCTTAGGGACAGGGCGTGGCTACACCTTC.

The rearrangement joins TRBV30 to TRBJ1-2; a possible D gene is TRBD1 (6 bases). Trimming took 0 bases from V and 11 from J, leaving 19 bases between them. This CDR3 is 14 amino acids long. Germline V lookup: CDR1 GTSNPN, CDR2 SVGIG (reference sequence). CDR3 loop: CAWSVGGTIGIYTF. The CDR3 DNA is TGTGCCTGGAGTGTTGGAGGGACAATAGGGATTTACACCTTC.

The V and J genes are TRBV30 and TRBJ1-1, with TRBD1 identical over 9 bases. V lost 3 bases and J lost 4; bases outside the gene matches: 3. This CDR3 spans 13 amino acids. Germline CDR1 is GTSNPN and CDR2 is SVGIG (reference sequence). CDR3 sequence reads: CAWSRDRVTEAFF. CDR3 nucleotides: TGTGCCTGGAGCCGGGACAGGGTCACTGAAGCTTTCTTT.

V usage is TRBV5-8 and J usage is TRBJ2-5; TRBD2 matches 8 bases. The CDR3 consists of 16 residues. With V trimmed by 4 bases and J by 3 bases, 11 bases remained unmatched. Germline lookup yields CDR1 SGHTS and CDR2 YDEGEE. DNA for the CDR3: TGTGCCAGCAGCCTCGGGACTAGAGAATCGGAAGAGACCCAGTACTTC. Translating it yields CASSLGTRESEETQYF.

The chain recombines TRBV4-2 with TRBJ2-1, with D possibly TRBD2 on 5 matching bases. CDR1 LGHNA and CDR2 YNFKEQ come from the germline V gene. V was trimmed by 0 bases and J by 10 bases, leaving 16 bases between them. The CDR3 sequence is 15 residues long. CDR3 sequence reads: CASSQDGRDGEEQFF. The CDR3 DNA follows: TGTGCCAGCAGCCAAGATGGGAGAGACGGAGAGGAGCAGTTCTTC.

The rearrangement joins TRBV2 to TRBJ2-7, with 9 bases fitting TRBD2. Germline V lookup: CDR1 SNHLY, CDR2 FYNNEI. The CDR3 is 15 residues long. With V trimmed by 6 bases and J by 0 bases, 6 bases remained unmatched. The CDR3 here is CASRIGTSLSYEQYF. The CDR3 coding sequence is TGTGCCAGCAGGATCGGGACTAGCCTCTCCTACGAGCAGTACTTC.

V and J are TRBV2 and TRBJ1-1; 9 bases are shared with TRBD1. CDR1 and CDR2 from the germline V gene are SNHLY and FYNNEI. The J segment lost 0 bases and the V segment lost 0 bases, leaving 8 bases of the junction unmatched. The CDR3 is 18 residues long. The chain's CDR3 is CASSEAPWTGVMNTEAFF. The CDR3 DNA reads TGTGCCAGCAGTGAAGCGCCTTGGACAGGGGTAATGAACACTGAAGCTTTCTTT.

The gene calls are TRBV19 and TRBJ2-6, with a tentative D call TRBD1 (6 bases). The CDR3 length is 15 residues. Germline-derived CDR1 and CDR2 are LNHDA and SQIVND (reference sequence). Trimming took off 6 bases at V and 3 bases at J, with 12 bases between the two ends. CDR3 in amino acids: CASSQQGFGANVLTF. In DNA form, the CDR3 reads TGTGCCAGTAGCCAACAGGGCTTTGGGGCCAACGTCCTGACTTTC.

This sequence joins TRBV7-3 and TRBJ2-1, with 10 bases matching TRBD2. J was trimmed by 0 bases and V by 6 bases; bases with no gene match: 2. Germline V gives CDR1 SGHTA, CDR2 FQGTGA. The CDR3 extends over 15 amino acids. The CDR3 sequence is CASRPSGSSYNEQFF. In DNA form, the CDR3 reads TGTGCCAGCAGACCTAGCGGGAGCTCCTACAATGAGCAGTTCTTC.

The gene calls are TRBV7-6 and TRBJ2-1; 10 bases map to TRBD1. The germline V gene encodes CDR1 SGHVS and CDR2 FNYEAQ. V was clipped by 6 bases and J by 8 bases; unmatched bases: 4. CDR3 size: 13 residues. The CDR3 coding sequence is TGTGCCAGCAGTTTCGACAGGGGGCATGAGCAGTTCTTC. Translated, it gives CASSFDRGHEQFF.

V usage is TRBV19 and J usage is TRBJ2-2, with D unclear. This CDR3 contains 14 residues. Germline V gene lookup returns CDR1 LNHDA and CDR2 SQIVND (reference sequence). Trimming took off 4 bases at V and 1 base at J, with 7 bases between the two ends. The CDR3 protein is CASSRGRNTGELFF. For the CDR3, the DNA is TGTGCCAGTAGTAGAGGCAGGAACACCGGGGAGCTGTTTTTT. The entire variable domain, with the rest obtained from reference TRBV19 and TRBJ2-2, is as follows: DGGITQSPKYLFRKEGQNVTLSCEQNLNHDAMYWYRQDPGQGLRLIYYSQIVNDFQKGDIAEGYSVSREKKESFPLTVTSAQKNPTAFYLCASSRGRNTGELFFGEGSRLTVL.